The clone carrying this T cell receptor beta chain has just a few counts. Its antigen is undetermined. Included in the TCR beta cDNA libraries were unique molecular identifiers. It was from about 1 to 10 million T cells that some 500,000 cDNA molecules came. TCRdb independently ran MiXCR on the PCR reads; one entry per CDR3 protein. The repertoire holds fewer than 850,000 distinct CDR3 sequences, around 42% seen once, with 4% to 5% in the top ten. Germline CDR1 and CDR2: SGHTA and FQGNSA. V lost 5 bases and J lost 5, with 15 bases in between. The CDR3 is made up of 14 amino acids. The data stem from a study of post-analysis software for immune sequencing data. The study, taken as a whole, reports: About five TRBV segments, including TRBV5-6, TRBV5-1 and TRBV20-1, were more frequent in patients than controls.

The TCR originated in a girl under 18 with multiple sclerosis. The chain has TRBV7-2 and TRBJ1-2; TRBD1 might be the D (5 bases). The sequencing input was blood. The CDR3 loop reads CASSLRQSEYGYTF. CDR3 bases: TGTGCCAGCAGCCTGCGACAGTCCGAGTATGGCTACACCTTC.